The sequence of this T cell receptor (beta chain) was determined in a study of early stage breast cancer tumors. The wider study: Each sample averaged roughly 9.6-fold read coverage.

Sampling of the adjacent normal breast tissue occurred roughly 1.8-4.5 cm from the tumor. Produced via immunoSEQ multiplex PCR; TCRdb's table is partial and in-frame only. This table holds about 4,800 clones, about two thirds found once. The CDR3 loop spans 15 amino acids. The V gene lost 5 bases and the J gene lost 6 bases, with 17 bases spanning the gap. The germline V gene has CDR1 SGHTA and CDR2 FQGNSA. This clone was picked up one time. This clonotype was obtained from a person aged 55 to 70 with breast cancer. The sample consisted of normal breast tissue next to the tumor. The rearrangement joins TRBV7-2 to TRBJ1-5, with TRBD1 as a possible D gene (6 bases). The CDR3 nucleotides are TGTGCCAGCAGCCCCGGGACACGGGAGTCTCAGCCCCAGCATTTT. Its protein product is CASSPGTRESQPQHF.